The 12 T cell receptor beta chains below all came from one sample that was sequenced in a study of blood T cells in healthy people across ages. A second 7 to 11 cycle PCR used barcoded and J-beta primers. From the 5' RACE reads, TCRdb called clonotypes with MiXCR, one entry per CDR3 protein. The table includes 1.5 million to 2 million distinct CDR3 sequences, roughly 27% detected once. The material sequenced was blood. The receptor source for this set is a woman under 40 in good health.

This clonotype was recorded a few times. In nucleotides, the CDR3 is TGTGCCAGCAGTCCCCGGGAAAAGAGCAATCAGCCCCAGCATTTT. This encodes CASSPREKSNQPQHF. This rearrangement joins TRBV28 to TRBJ1-5, with no clear D. Germline values: CDR1 MDHEN, CDR2 SYDVKM. V dropped 5 bases and J dropped 1 base, with 12 bases sitting between them. This CDR3 is built from 15 residues.

This clonotype was seen just once. The CDR3 nucleotides are TGTGCCAGCAGCCAAGGCCTTAAGGGTGAGCAGTTCTTC. Translated, it gives CASSQGLKGEQFF. This sequence joins TRBV3-1 and TRBJ2-1; unclear D gene. The V end was cut by 1 base, the J end by 9 bases, with 10 bases between. The CDR3 runs 13 residues. Germline lookup yields CDR1 LGHDT and CDR2 YNNKEL (reference sequence).

The CDR3 region is CASSQQTGETQYF. The CDR3 DNA sequence: TGCGCCAGCAGCCAACAGACAGGGGAGACCCAGTACTTC. The chain couples TRBV4-3 to TRBJ2-5; 7 bases match TRBD1. V shed 2 bases and J 5 bases; nucleotides not matched to a gene: 2. CDR3 length equals 13 residues. Germline CDR1 is LGHNA and CDR2 is YSLEER.

This clonotype was seen only a few times. V is TRBV12-3 or TRBV12-4 and J is TRBJ2-2; D gene unclear. V shed 3 bases and J shed 10 bases, with 9 bases lying between them. The CDR3 runs to 12 residues. Written as DNA, the CDR3 is TGTGCCAGCAGTTTGGCGGTCGTGGAGCTGTTTTTT. Amino acids: CASSLAVVELFF.

This clonotype appeared a few times. The chain is built from TRBV6-6 and TRBJ1-6, with 9 bases identical to TRBD1. CDR3 size: 17 residues. Trimming cost V 4 bases and J 9 bases; bases outside gene matches: 13. Germline-derived CDR1 and CDR2 are MNHNY and SVGAGI (reference sequence). CDR3 nucleotides: TGTGCCAGCAGTTCCCCCTCCGTGGACAGGGGAGGTTCACCCCTCCACTTT. It specifies CASSSPSVDRGGSPLHF.

The gene calls are TRBV7-9 and TRBJ2-4; 9 bases are shared with TRBD1. The CDR3 totals 19 residues. V lost 5 bases, J lost 0 bases, and 14 bases stayed unmatched. CDR1 is SEHNR, CDR2 FQNEAQ, per germline (reference sequence). This chain's CDR3 is CASSQSGTGSGLAKNIQYF. The CDR3 region has the DNA TGTGCCAGCAGCCAAAGCGGGACAGGGTCAGGACTAGCCAAAAACATTCAGTACTTC.

This clonotype was counted between two and nine times. V and J are TRBV6-6 and TRBJ2-4; 9 nucleotides line up with TRBD2. V lost 2 bases and J lost 4; bases outside the gene matches: 3. The CDR3 is made up of 15 amino acids. Germline CDR1 MNHNY, CDR2 SVGAGI (reference sequence). The CDR3 bases are TGTGCCAGCAGTTACGCAGCGGGAGGTAAAAACATTCAGTACTTC. Protein product: CASSYAAGGKNIQYF.

The chain is built from TRBV28 and TRBJ2-5; 10 positions agree with TRBD2. V gave up 3 bases and J gave up 5 bases; unmatched junction bases: 9. The germline V gene encodes CDR1 MDHEN and CDR2 SYDVKM. The CDR3 is 16 residues long. This CDR3 is CASSFPPSGGAETQYF. The CDR3 DNA reads as TGTGCCAGCAGTTTCCCCCCAAGCGGGGGGGCGGAGACCCAGTACTTC.

The rearrangement uses TRBV5-1 and TRBJ2-7; D is undetermined. Trimming left V 0 bases short and J 4 bases short, with 11 bases between. This CDR3 is 14 amino acids long. Germline V gene sequence: CDR1 SGHRS, CDR2 YFSETQ. This CDR3 reads CASSLAEPVYEQYF. As DNA, the CDR3 is TGCGCCAGCAGCTTGGCCGAACCAGTATACGAGCAGTACTTC.

V gene TRBV10-3 combines with J gene TRBJ2-3; 10 bases agree with TRBD2. V shed 0 bases, J shed 6 bases, and the junction held 6 bases outside the gene matches. Germline CDR1 ENHRY, CDR2 SYGVKD. The CDR3 runs to 16 residues. The CDR3 nucleotides read TGTGCCATCAGTGAGTCGGCTAGCGGGGGTTTTGATACGCAGTATTTT. This codes for CAISESASGGFDTQYF.

The table lists this clonotype with a few counts. The gene calls are TRBV20-1 and TRBJ1-1; TRBD1 matches 11 bases. The CDR3 is 15 residues long. Trimming removed 3 bases from V and 5 bases from J; junction bases left unmatched: 8. Looked up from germline, CDR1 is DFQATT and CDR2 is SNEGSKA (reference sequence). CDR3 bases: TGCAGTGCTAGTAAATTCTGGGACAGGGGGACTGAAGCTTTCTTT. Amino acid sequence: CSASKFWDRGTEAFF.

This clonotype has more than one count but fewer than ten. V gene TRBV5-4 combines with J gene TRBJ2-5; 16 positions match TRBD2. J lost 7 bases, V lost 4 bases, and 10 bases had no gene match. Germline-derived CDR1 and CDR2 are SGHNT and YYREEE (reference sequence). The CDR3 loop spans 17 amino acids. The DNA of the CDR3 is TGTGCCAGCAGCCCACCGGGACTAGCGGGGGGGCCGAGGACCCAGTACTTC. Its protein product is CASSPPGLAGGPRTQYF. Using reference TRBV5-4 and TRBJ2-5 for the parts outside the CDR3, the full variable domain is ETGVTQSPTHLIKTRGQQVTLRCSSQSGHNTVSWYQQALGQGPQFIFQYYREEENGRGNFPPRFSGLQFPNYSSELNVNALELDDSALYLCASSPPGLAGGPRTQYFGPGTRLLVL.